This T cell receptor beta chain was documented in a study of Graves' ophthalmopathy and Graves' hyperthyroidism. Amplified material comprised TCR beta CDR3 regions derived from RNA transcripts. HTBI-primed RT-PCR formed the first round, and a multiplex PCR formed the second. TCRdb re-called the multiplex PCR reads through MiXCR, storing one row per CDR3 protein. The sample records hundreds of thousands of distinct CDR3 sequences, roughly an eighth being singletons. Other autoimmune diseases, uncontrolled infections, pregnancy and lactation each led to patient exclusion. This clonotype was detected many times. The CDR3 consists of 14 residues. The V segment lost 5 bases and the J segment 3 bases; nucleotides outside the gene matches: 5.

The sequence was collected from a woman aged 30 to 39 with Graves' ophthalmopathy. Sequencing input: blood. The rearrangement joins TRBV12-3 or TRBV12-4 to TRBJ2-7; TRBD1 matches at 9 bases. The CDR3 DNA is TGTGCCAGCAGTCCGGGACAGGGCTACTACGAGCAGTACTTC. Its protein is CASSPGQGYYEQYF.